This T cell receptor beta chain originates from a study of blood T cells in healthy people across ages. Study conclusions and caveats: Among long-lived donors, naive CD4+ cells were more numerous and diversity higher than in aged donors. Lack of knowledge of donor CMV status possibly confounded expanded clonotype changes. When one million T cells were used, diversity estimates were thought to be underestimates.

The CDR3 extends over 15 amino acids. CDR1 and CDR2 (germline): SEHNR, FQNEAQ (reference sequence). After removal of 1 base from V and 7 bases from J, the junction contained 6 bases not matched to a gene. A sample-barcoded 5' primer and a J-beta primer mix were used in a second PCR of roughly 6 to 12 cycles. Using its own MiXCR run on the 5' RACE reads, TCRdb lists one record per CDR3 protein. Of approximately 800,000 distinct CDR3 sequences listed, 45% to 70% are singletons. A few counts support this clonotype. Its specificity is not known. Per sample, extraction of total RNA gave at least 5.5 micrograms in every case.

The receptor was derived from a man aged 40-55 years in good health. The material sequenced was blood. The chain employs TRBV7-9 and TRBJ1-5; 8 bases line up with TRBD1. For the CDR3, the DNA is TGTGCCAGCAGCTTAGACAGGGGGGTTACACAGCCCCAGCATTTT. Amino acids: CASSLDRGVTQPQHF.